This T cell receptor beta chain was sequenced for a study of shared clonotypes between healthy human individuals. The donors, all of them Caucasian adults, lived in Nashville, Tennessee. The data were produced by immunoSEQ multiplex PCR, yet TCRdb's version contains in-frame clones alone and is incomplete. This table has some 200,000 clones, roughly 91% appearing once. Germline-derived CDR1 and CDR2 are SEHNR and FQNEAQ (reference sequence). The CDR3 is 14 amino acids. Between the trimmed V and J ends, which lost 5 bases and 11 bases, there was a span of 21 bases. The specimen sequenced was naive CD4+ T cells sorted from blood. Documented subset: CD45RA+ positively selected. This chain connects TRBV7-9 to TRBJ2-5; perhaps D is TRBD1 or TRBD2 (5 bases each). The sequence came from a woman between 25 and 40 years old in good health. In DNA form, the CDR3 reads TGTGCCAGCAGCGGCCGGGATAAAAGAGGGGAGCAGTACTTC. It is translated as CASSGRDKRGEQYF.